The clone carrying this T cell receptor beta chain was observed once. Antigen unknown. Mouse gene names and germline throughout. The CDR3 is cut off 1 residue early in the read; its end comes from the germline J gene. In the same sample, other DNA sequences code for this CDR3. The sample's time point: mouse harvest day 14 after allogeneic transplant. Each mouse received 10^7 T-cell-depleted marrow cells plus 10^6 splenic CD5+ T cells by tail vein. This mouse GVHD model was MHC-mismatched B6 to BALB/c, profiled day 7 or 14. V lost 0 bases and J lost 7; bases outside the gene matches: 6. The CDR3 is 14 amino acids. The germline V gene encodes CDR1 GKSSPN and CDR2 SITVG. These data originate in a study of tissue T cells after allogeneic stem cell transplantation. Study-level results: Anatomically similar tissues had similar TCR repertoires within each patient.

The repertoire was sequenced with immunoSEQ multiplex PCR; TCRdb's copy has only in-frame clones and lacks some. The sample contains about 9,000 clones, 36% of which appear only once. Sequenced input: skin. This chain joins TRBV31 and TRBJ2-7, with TRBD2 matching 10 bases. The source is a female BALB/c mouse given C57BL/6 T cells with graft-versus-host disease after an allogeneic hematopoietic cell transplant. This CDR3 reads CAWSLAGGAGEQYF. CDR3 bases read: TGTGCCTGGAGTCTAGCTGGGGGGGCGGGGGAACAGTAC.